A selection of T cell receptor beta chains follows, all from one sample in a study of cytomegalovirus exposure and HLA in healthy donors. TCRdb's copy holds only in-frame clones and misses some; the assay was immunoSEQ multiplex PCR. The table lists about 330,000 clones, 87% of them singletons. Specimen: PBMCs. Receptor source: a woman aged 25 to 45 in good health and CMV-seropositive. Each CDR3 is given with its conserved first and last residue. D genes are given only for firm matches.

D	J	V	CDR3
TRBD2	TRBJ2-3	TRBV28	CASSQTRSSGITDTQYF
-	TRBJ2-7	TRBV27	CASSLSHEQYF
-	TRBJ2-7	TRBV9	CASSTDDYEQYF
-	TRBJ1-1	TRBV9	CASSVVGTGDTEAFF
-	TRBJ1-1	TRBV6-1	CASSEKGDGGWKNTEAFF
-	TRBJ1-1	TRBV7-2	CASSVNSRNTEAFF
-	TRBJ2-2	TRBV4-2	CASSQDYWGANTGELFF
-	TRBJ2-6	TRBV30	CAWGPTSLSGANVLTF
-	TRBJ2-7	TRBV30	CAYLGGGRPYEQYF
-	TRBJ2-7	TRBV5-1	CASSFKWDKGSYEQYF
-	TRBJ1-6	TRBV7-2	CASSYAPINNSPLHF
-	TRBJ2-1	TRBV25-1	CASTSSSAVAYNEQFF
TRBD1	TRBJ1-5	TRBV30	CAWSAGGDQPQHF
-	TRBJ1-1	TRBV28	CASIEDTEAFF
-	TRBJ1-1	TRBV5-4	CASSLSSQGMAEAFF
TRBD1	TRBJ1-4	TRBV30	CAWSGTGYEKLFF
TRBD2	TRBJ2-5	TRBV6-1	CASSETLAVGGETQYF
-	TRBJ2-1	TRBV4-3	CASSQGLDNSYNEQFF
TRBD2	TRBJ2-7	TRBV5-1	CASSFKGTTSGTFYEQYF
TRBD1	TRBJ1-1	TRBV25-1	CASSETGGEEAFF
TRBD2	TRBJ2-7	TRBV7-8	CASSHIAGGPYEQYF
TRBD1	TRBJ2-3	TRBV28	CASRTTGTDTQYF